The sequence of this T cell receptor beta chain was determined in a study of OX40 agonist ivuxolimab in advanced cancers. Study-level information: The dose-escalation group included hepatocellular carcinoma, melanoma, renal cell carcinoma and head and neck cancer.

CDR3 length equals 13 residues. In germline, CDR1 is ENHRY, CDR2 SYGVKD. V lost 8 bases, J lost 4 bases, and 5 bases stayed unmatched. Profiling relied on immunoSEQ multiplex PCR, and the TCRdb table lists in-frame clones only, not all of them. In the table there are 95,000 to 120,000 clones, approximately 90% of which are singletons. The clonotype originates from an adult with an advanced solid tumor such as melanoma, head and neck, liver or kidney cancer. The V and J genes are TRBV10-3 and TRBJ1-3; 7 nucleotides match TRBD1. The sample in question was CD4+ or CD8+ T cells sorted from blood, obtained in a trial of the OX40 agonist ivuxolimab. The CDR3 sequence: CAIAQGEGNTIYF. The CDR3 region has the DNA TGTGCCATCGCTCAGGGGGAGGGAAACACCATATATTTT.